The present TCR beta chain was sequenced within a study of blood T cells in healthy people across ages. A remark on this clonotype: Its matching antigen is unknown. At one of its ends the junction is not consistent with the germline gene, which may arise from a read error.

Together with a sample-barcoded 5' primer, a J-beta primer mix was included in a second PCR lasting roughly 7 to 11 cycles. TCRdb analysed the 5' RACE reads with MiXCR anew, one entry per CDR3 protein. Here the sample spans 1.5 million to 2 million distinct CDR3 sequences, around 36% being singletons. CDR3 size: 18 residues. Germline-derived CDR1 and CDR2 are SGHAT and FQDESV (reference sequence). Study findings and constraints: Long-lived donors carried more naive CD4+ cells and greater diversity than aged donors. In older individuals, TCR beta diversity per million T cells was lower, falling roughly linearly with age. A strong correlation between TCR beta diversity and naive T cell percentage was seen.

The receptor was derived from a woman aged 25 to 39 in good health. This sequence joins TRBV11-1 and TRBJ2-1; 13 positions match TRBD2. The sequenced material came from blood. CDR3 protein: CASGLLYTSGGENNEQFF. The CDR3 DNA sequence: TGTGCCAGCGGCTTACTGTATACTAGCGGGGGGGAGAACAATGAGCAGTTCTTC.